The rows below give T cell receptor beta chains drawn from one sample of a study of blood T cell repertoires in COVID-19. Data came from immunoSEQ multiplex PCR; TCRdb stores just in-frame clones and leaves some out. The sample consists of a few hundred thousand clones, over 75% of them appearing once. Sequencing was performed on PBMCs or T cells enriched from blood (not recorded which). Every receptor here comes from a man aged 40-49 years in a cohort exposed to, infected with or recovered from COVID-19 (not recorded which). CDR3s include the opening cysteine and the closing phenylalanine or tryptophan. Each record gives: J gene, D gene, clone size, V gene, CDR3 protein, CDR3 DNA. D genes are given only for firm matches. Some rows mark clone size as missing; the rest say once, few, many or name a class of expanded clone.

TRBJ2-1	TRBD2	.	TRBV9	CASSVARGGRDYNEQFF	TGTGCCAGCAGCGTAGCGAGGGGCGGGAGAGACTACAATGAGCAGTTCTTC
TRBJ2-2	TRBD2	.	TRBV9	CASGLAGPNTGELFF	TGTGCCAGTGGACTAGCGGGACCGAACACCGGGGAGCTGTTTTTT
TRBJ2-3	.	.	TRBV10-3	CATRPGQSGDTQYF	TGTGCCACCAGACCTGGACAGTCCGGAGATACGCAGTATTTT
TRBJ1-5	.	few	TRBV6-2/TRBV6-3	CASTPGRGLYSNQPQHF	TGTGCCAGCACCCCAGGGAGGGGTTTATATAGCAATCAGCCCCAGCATTTT
TRBJ2-7	.	.	TRBV5-4	CASSLGDEQYF	TGTGCCAGCAGCTTGGGCGACGAGCAGTACTTC
TRBJ2-4	.	.	TRBV5-1	CASSSLAKNIQYF	TGCGCCAGCAGCTCGTTGGCCAAAAACATTCAGTACTTC
TRBJ2-7	TRBD2	.	TRBV9	CASSVGLAGPYEQYF	TGTGCCAGCAGCGTAGGGCTAGCGGGCCCCTACGAGCAGTACTTC
TRBJ2-1	.	.	TRBV5-1	CASSLPVSGATYNEQFF	TGCGCCAGCAGCTTACCGGTCTCAGGGGCAACCTACAATGAGCAGTTCTTC
TRBJ1-6	TRBD1	.	TRBV18	CASSPKQGSGSPLHF	TGTGCCAGCTCACCGAAACAGGGGTCTGGTTCACCCCTCCACTTT
TRBJ2-5	TRBD2	.	TRBV9	CASSLQAGGGETQYF	TGTGCCAGCAGCTTACAAGCGGGAGGGGGTGAGACCCAGTACTTC
TRBJ2-2	TRBD2	.	TRBV3-1/TRBV3-2	CASSQVARTSGINTGELFF	TGTGCCAGCAGCCAAGTTGCCAGAACTAGCGGGATAAACACCGGGGAGCTGTTTTTT
TRBJ1-4	.	.	TRBV27	CASAPRGGGNEKLFF	TGTGCCAGCGCCCCCCGGGGGGGTGGTAATGAAAAACTGTTTTTT
TRBJ1-2	TRBD1	.	TRBV29-1	CSSPPGQDHYGYTF	TGCAGCTCCCCTCCCGGACAGGATCACTATGGCTACACCTTC
TRBJ2-5	TRBD2	.	TRBV19	CASSKRTSTQETQYF	TGTGCCAGTAGTAAAAGGACTAGCACCCAAGAGACCCAGTACTTC
TRBJ2-3	TRBD2	.	TRBV7-2	CASSLTSGTDTQYF	TGTGCCAGCAGCTTAACTAGCGGCACAGATACGCAGTATTTT
TRBJ2-7	TRBD2	.	TRBV3-1/TRBV3-2	CASSPGTSGSRGEQYF	TGTGCCAGCAGCCCAGGGACTAGCGGGAGCAGAGGCGAGCAGTACTTC
TRBJ2-7	.	.	TRBV5-5	CASSHETGLEQYF	TGTGCCAGCAGCCATGAGACAGGTCTCGAGCAGTACTTC
TRBJ1-1	.	.	TRBV20-1	CSASTHSNTEAFF	TGCAGTGCTAGTACACATTCGAACACTGAAGCTTTCTTT
TRBJ2-6	.	.	TRBV27	CASSLATGVSGANVLTF	TGTGCCAGCAGTTTAGCTACAGGAGTCTCTGGGGCCAACGTCCTGACTTTC
TRBJ1-1	TRBD1	.	TRBV5-1	CASSPTTGGGTEAFF	TGCGCCAGCAGCCCTACGACAGGGGGTGGAACTGAAGCTTTCTTT
TRBJ2-7	.	.	TRBV27	CASKDTGYYEQYF	TGTGCCAGCAAAGACACAGGGTACTACGAGCAGTACTTC
TRBJ2-3	.	once	TRBV5-1	CASSPDPAGLSDTQYF	TGCGCCAGCAGTCCGGATCCAGCGGGTCTCTCAGATACGCAGTATTTT
TRBJ1-4	.	.	TRBV2	CASKPGERGKLFF	TGTGCCAGCAAACCAGGGGAAAGGGGAAAACTGTTTTTT
TRBJ2-1	.	once	TRBV4-2	CASSQVSKSSYNEQFF	TGTGCCAGCAGCCAAGTGAGTAAAAGCTCCTACAATGAGCAGTTCTTC
TRBJ1-4	.	.	TRBV28	CASSLSGEATNEKLFF	TGTGCCAGCAGTTTATCGGGGGAAGCAACTAATGAAAAACTGTTTTTT
TRBJ2-7	.	.	TRBV6-5	CASSYKGPQGEQYF	TGTGCCAGCAGTTATAAAGGGCCTCAGGGCGAGCAGTACTTC
TRBJ2-7	TRBD2	once	TRBV30	CAWSLGGLSEQYF	TGTGCCTGGAGTTTGGGGGGGTTGAGCGAGCAGTACTTC
TRBJ2-5	.	.	TRBV9	CASSVEGGETQYF	TGTGCCAGCAGCGTAGAGGGAGGAGAGACCCAGTACTTC
TRBJ2-7	TRBD2	.	TRBV3-1/TRBV3-2	CASSQGLAFTNRAYEQYF	TGTGCCAGCAGCCAAGGACTAGCGTTCACTAACAGGGCCTACGAGCAGTACTTC
TRBJ1-2	TRBD1	.	TRBV5-5	CASSFRDRVYGYTF	TGTGCCAGCAGCTTTAGGGACAGGGTCTATGGCTACACCTTC
TRBJ2-7	TRBD2	.	TRBV6-1	CASSEGTSASSYEQYF	TGTGCCAGCAGTGAAGGCACTAGCGCCAGCTCCTACGAGCAGTACTTC
TRBJ1-5	.	.	TRBV2	CASNRDYSNQPQHF	TGTGCCAGCAACCGGGATTATAGCAATCAGCCCCAGCATTTT
TRBJ1-4	.	.	TRBV29-1	CSVGFGGGNEKLFF	TGCAGCGTTGGTTTTGGAGGCGGTAATGAAAAACTGTTTTTT
TRBJ1-2	.	.	TRBV6-5	CASTIDSASYGYTF	TGTGCCAGCACCATCGACAGTGCTAGCTATGGCTACACCTTC
TRBJ1-3	.	.	TRBV5-1	CASSGGDGNTIYF	TGCGCCAGCTCCGGGGGTGACGGAAACACCATATATTTT
TRBJ2-2	.	.	TRBV13	CASSHNTGELFF	TGTGCCAGCAGCCATAACACCGGGGAGCTGTTTTTT
TRBJ2-7	TRBD2	.	TRBV18	CASSPPGRAYEQYF	TGTGCCAGCTCACCACCCGGGAGGGCCTACGAGCAGTACTTC
TRBJ1-6	.	.	TRBV2	CARQRGNSPLHF	TGTGCCAGACAACGGGGGAATTCACCCCTCCACTTT
TRBJ1-2	.	.	TRBV6-1	CASSAHGATANYGYTF	TGTGCCAGCAGTGCCCATGGAGCGACAGCTAACTATGGCTACACCTTC